This TCR beta chain emerged from a study of spatial heterogeneity in lung cancer (dated by TCRdb to the late 2010s). Concerning the study at large: Beta-chain transcripts were consistently detected in greater numbers than alpha-chain transcripts, which likely reflected higher beta-chain transcript abundance. In the raw uncorrected reads, each unique combination of TCR and UMI appeared more than ten times on average. TCR alpha and beta repertoires were quantitatively compared across multiple tumor regions, matched nontumor lung and blood in non-small cell lung cancer. The study linked features of the TCR repertoire to counts of nonsynonymous mutations, which were determined by whole-exome sequencing of tumor tissue. At surgery, both alpha and beta chains were TCR-sequenced in about 200 tumor regions, 64 matched nontumor lung samples and some 58 PBMC samples.

As regards this clonotype: Its antigen is not yet known. Base qualities are not at hand, and no much larger clone is one base apart.

Explained via the paper, the time point label denotes: sample taken at primary tumor resection. Without any cell sorting, TCR sequencing was performed on whole RNA extracted either from tumor and nontumor lung tissue or from cryopreserved PBMC samples. Samples were obtained from about 69 patients with early-stage, untreated non-small cell lung cancer from the lung TRACERx cohort. Patients were selected for TCR sequencing only if sufficient RNA was available from at least two tumor regions. V drops 5 bases and J drops 0 bases, leaving 14 bases in between. From the cysteine up to the phenylalanine, the CDR3 has a length of 16 residues. The CDR3 DNA has 48 bases and is translated from base 1. CDR1 and CDR2 (SEHNR, FQNEAQ) derive from the germline V gene (reference sequence). What the work shows at the level of the full study, not this receptor alone: Additional single-cell paired TCR alpha and beta sequencing was considered necessary to confirm, at a functional level, the hypothesis that regional TCRs recognize regional mutations. Ubiquitous expanded tumor TCRs showed up in blood more often at tumor resection than at routine follow-up.

The method behind the library was 5' RACE. Sequenced using a NextSeq 500. The TCR library protocol attached a unique molecular identifier to each TCR cDNA molecule to allow correction of PCR and sequencing errors. On the authors' methods: TCR identification, UMI-based error correction and CDR3 extraction were all carried out with Decombinator tools. Expanded TCRs were defined as those above a frequency of 2 per 1,000, corresponding to the top 1% of the tumor frequency distribution. Each repertoire was subsampled 100 times to 5,000 TCRs, after which Renyi diversity was computed with the R vegan package. To build CDR3 similarity networks, amino acid triplet string-kernel similarity was used, and CDR3s were connected when their pairwise similarity was above 0.82. The public reads were reanalyzed by TCRdb: fastp trimming at Q25, MiXCR alignment, in-frame beta chains only. Rows are unified per CDR3 protein, each entry keeping the most common DNA and genes. The authors' filters were not applied to this entry. The sample has 45,000 or so distinct CDR3 sequences on record, approximately 10% of them singletons. Jointly, the top ten make up roughly 40% of the sample.

This chain joins TRBV7-9 to TRBJ1-3, and perhaps TRBD1 as D gene, on 5 matching bases. Sequenced here: PBMCs, sampled at surgery. The clonotype originates from a female donor with early-stage non-small cell lung cancer. The bases are TGTGCCAGCAGCCCTATGGACACGCTCTCTGGAAACACCATATATTTT. Its amino acids are CASSPMDTLSGNTIYF.